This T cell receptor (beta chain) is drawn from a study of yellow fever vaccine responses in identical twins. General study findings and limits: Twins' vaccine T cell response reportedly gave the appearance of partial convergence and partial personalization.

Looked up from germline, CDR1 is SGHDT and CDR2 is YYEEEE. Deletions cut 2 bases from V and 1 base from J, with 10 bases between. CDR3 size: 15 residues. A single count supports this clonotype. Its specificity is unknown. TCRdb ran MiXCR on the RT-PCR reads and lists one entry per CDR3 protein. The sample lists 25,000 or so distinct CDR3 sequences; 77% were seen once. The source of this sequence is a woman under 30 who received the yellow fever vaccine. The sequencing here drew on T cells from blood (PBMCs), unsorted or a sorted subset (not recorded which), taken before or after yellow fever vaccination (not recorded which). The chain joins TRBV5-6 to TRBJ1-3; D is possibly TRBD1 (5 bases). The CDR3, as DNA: TGTGCCAGCAGCTTATCAGGGTCTTCTGGAAACACCATATATTTT. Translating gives CASSLSGSSGNTIYF. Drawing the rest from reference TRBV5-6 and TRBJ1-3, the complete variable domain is DAGVTQSPTHLIKTRGQQVTLRCSPKSGHDTVSWYQQALGQGPQFIFQYYEEEERQRGNFPDRFSGHQFPNYSSELNVNALLLGDSALYLCASSLSGSSGNTIYFGEGSWLTVV.